A selection of T cell receptor beta chains follows, all from one sample in a study of OX40 agonist ivuxolimab in advanced cancers. TCRdb keeps only in-frame clones here, not all; method: immunoSEQ multiplex PCR. The data show around 64,000 clones, with 75% to 90% seen just once and about 0.41% held by the top ten. The source material was CD4+ or CD8+ T cells sorted from blood, sampled in a trial of the OX40 agonist ivuxolimab. The source of these receptors is an adult with an advanced solid tumor such as melanoma, head and neck, liver or kidney cancer. CDR3s include the opening cysteine and the closing phenylalanine or tryptophan. The order of the fields is V gene, CDR3 protein.

v_gene: TRBV6-1; CDR3aa: CASSEATGTGGADYGYTF
v_gene: TRBV11-3; CDR3aa: CASKGQGSDEQYF
v_gene: TRBV10-3; CDR3aa: CATNPRAGGPETQYF
v_gene: TRBV18; CDR3aa: CASSQTIYEQYF
v_gene: TRBV5-1; CDR3aa: CASSPTGRDFYEQYF
v_gene: TRBV27; CDR3aa: CASSPTTASSYNEQFF
v_gene: TRBV7-8; CDR3aa: CASSLGSHEQYF
v_gene: TRBV10-3; CDR3aa: CAIKGDRDNQPQHF
v_gene: TRBV10-2; CDR3aa: CASRGDPRADTQYF
v_gene: TRBV6-5; CDR3aa: CASSGTGAGAGELFF
v_gene: TRBV18; CDR3aa: CASSPPTAEGQPQHF
v_gene: TRBV11-2; CDR3aa: CASSIHYEQYF
v_gene: TRBV5-5; CDR3aa: CASSLELTSEAGGGYTF
v_gene: TRBV6-5; CDR3aa: CASSYSIPQGGDTQYF
v_gene: TRBV30; CDR3aa: CAWTSTGGESYNEQFF
v_gene: TRBV7-8; CDR3aa: CASSLEEGVGQFF
v_gene: TRBV7-8; CDR3aa: CASSQSGTGEEETQYF
v_gene: TRBV10-3; CDR3aa: CAISDPGQSTDTQYF